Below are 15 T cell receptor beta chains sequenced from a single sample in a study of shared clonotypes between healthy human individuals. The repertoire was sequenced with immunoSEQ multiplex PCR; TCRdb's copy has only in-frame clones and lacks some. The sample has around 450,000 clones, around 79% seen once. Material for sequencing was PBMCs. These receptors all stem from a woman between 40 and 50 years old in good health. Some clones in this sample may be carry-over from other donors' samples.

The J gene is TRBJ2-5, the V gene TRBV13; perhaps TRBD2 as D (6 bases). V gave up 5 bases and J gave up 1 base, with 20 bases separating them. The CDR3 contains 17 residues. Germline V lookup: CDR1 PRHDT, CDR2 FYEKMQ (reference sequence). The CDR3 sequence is CASSPSGWAASQETQYF. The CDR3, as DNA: TGTGCCAGCAGCCCAAGCGGGTGGGCAGCGAGCCAAGAGACCCAGTACTTC. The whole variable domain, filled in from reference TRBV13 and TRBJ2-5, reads AAGVIQSPRHLIKEKRETATLKCYPIPRHDTVYWYQQGPGQDPQFLISFYEKMQSDKGSIPDRFSAQQFSDYHSELNMSSLELGDSALYFCASSPSGWAASQETQYFGPGTRLLVL.

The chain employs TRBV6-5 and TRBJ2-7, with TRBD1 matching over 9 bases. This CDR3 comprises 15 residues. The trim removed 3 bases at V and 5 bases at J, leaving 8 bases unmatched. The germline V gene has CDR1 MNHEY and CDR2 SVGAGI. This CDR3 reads CASSYLGTGSHEQYF. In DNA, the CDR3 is TGTGCCAGCAGTTATCTAGGGACAGGGTCCCACGAGCAGTACTTC.

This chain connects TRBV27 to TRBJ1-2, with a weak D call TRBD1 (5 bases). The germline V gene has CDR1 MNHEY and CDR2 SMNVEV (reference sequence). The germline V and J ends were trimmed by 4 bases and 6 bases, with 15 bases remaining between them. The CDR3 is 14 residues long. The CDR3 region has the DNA TGTGCCAGCAGTTCCACCTGGGACCGAAATGGCTACACCTTC. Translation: CASSSTWDRNGYTF.

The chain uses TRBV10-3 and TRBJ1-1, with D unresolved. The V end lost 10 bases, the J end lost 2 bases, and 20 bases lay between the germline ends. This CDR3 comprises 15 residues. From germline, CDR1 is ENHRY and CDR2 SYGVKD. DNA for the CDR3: TGTGCCACCGCAGACCCCGCGGGTCAAAACACTGAAGCTTTCTTT. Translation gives CATADPAGQNTEAFF.

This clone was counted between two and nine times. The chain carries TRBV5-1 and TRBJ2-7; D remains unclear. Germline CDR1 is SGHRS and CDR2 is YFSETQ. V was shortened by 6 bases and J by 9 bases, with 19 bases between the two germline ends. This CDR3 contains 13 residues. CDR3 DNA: TGCGCCAGCAACGACCTGATCAGAGACCTGCAGTACTTC. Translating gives CASNDLIRDLQYF.

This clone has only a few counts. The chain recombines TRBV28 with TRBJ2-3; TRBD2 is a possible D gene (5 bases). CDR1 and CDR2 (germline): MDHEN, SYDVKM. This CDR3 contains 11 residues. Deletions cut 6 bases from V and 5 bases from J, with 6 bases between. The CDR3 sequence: CASRAGDTQYF. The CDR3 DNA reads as TGTGCCAGCAGGGCGGGAGATACGCAGTATTTT.

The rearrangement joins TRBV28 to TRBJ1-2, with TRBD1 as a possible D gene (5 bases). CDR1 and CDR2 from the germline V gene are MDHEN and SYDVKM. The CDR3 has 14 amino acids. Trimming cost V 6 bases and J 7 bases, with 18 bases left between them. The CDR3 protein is CASSRGGQGGGYTF. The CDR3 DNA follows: TGTGCCAGCAGCCGGGGTGGCCAGGGCGGTGGCTACACCTTC.

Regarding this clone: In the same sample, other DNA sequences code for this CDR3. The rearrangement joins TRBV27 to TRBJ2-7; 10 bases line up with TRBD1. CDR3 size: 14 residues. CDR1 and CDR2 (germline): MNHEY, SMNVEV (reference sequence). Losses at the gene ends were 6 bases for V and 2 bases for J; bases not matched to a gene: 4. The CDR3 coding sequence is TGTGCCAGCAGCATCGGGACAGGGGCCTACGAGCAGTACTTC. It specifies CASSIGTGAYEQYF.

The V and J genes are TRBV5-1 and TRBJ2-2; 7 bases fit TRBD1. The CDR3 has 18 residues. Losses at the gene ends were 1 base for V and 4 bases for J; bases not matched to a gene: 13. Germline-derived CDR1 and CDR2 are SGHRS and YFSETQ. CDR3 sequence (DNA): TGCGCCAGCAGCTTGTCCACATACAGGGGACATACCACCGGGGAGCTGTTTTTT. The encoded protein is CASSLSTYRGHTTGELFF.

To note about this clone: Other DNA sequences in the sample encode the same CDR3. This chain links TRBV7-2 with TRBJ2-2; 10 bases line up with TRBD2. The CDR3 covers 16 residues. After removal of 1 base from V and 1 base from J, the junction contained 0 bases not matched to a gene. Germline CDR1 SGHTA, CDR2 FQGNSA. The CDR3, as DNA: TGTGCCAGCAGCTTAGTAGCGGGAGGGAACACCGGGGAGCTGTTTTTT. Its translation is CASSLVAGGNTGELFF. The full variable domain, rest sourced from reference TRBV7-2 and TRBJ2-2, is GAGVSQSPSNKVTEKGKDVELRCDPISGHTALYWYRQSLGQGLEFLIYFQGNSAPDKSGLPSDRFSAERTGGSVSTLTIQRTQQEDSAVYLCASSLVAGGNTGELFFGEGSRLTVL.

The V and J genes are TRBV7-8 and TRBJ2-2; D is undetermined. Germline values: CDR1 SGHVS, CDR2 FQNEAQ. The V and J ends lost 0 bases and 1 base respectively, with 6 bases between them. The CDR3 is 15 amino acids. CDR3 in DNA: TGTGCCAGCAGCTTAGCGAGGAGGAACACCGGGGAGCTGTTTTTT. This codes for CASSLARRNTGELFF.

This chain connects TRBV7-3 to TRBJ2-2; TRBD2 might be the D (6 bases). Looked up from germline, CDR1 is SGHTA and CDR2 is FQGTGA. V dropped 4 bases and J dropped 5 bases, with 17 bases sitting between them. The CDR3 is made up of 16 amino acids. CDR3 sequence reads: CASSYYTAGRTGELFF. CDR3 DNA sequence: TGTGCCAGCAGCTACTATACAGCGGGTAGGACCGGGGAGCTGTTTTTT. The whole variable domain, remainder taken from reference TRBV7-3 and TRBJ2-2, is GAGVSQTPSNKVTEKGKYVELRCDPISGHTALYWYRQSLGQGPEFLIYFQGTGAADDSGLPNDRFFAVRPEGSVSTLKIQRTERGDSAVYLCASSYYTAGRTGELFFGEGSRLTVL.

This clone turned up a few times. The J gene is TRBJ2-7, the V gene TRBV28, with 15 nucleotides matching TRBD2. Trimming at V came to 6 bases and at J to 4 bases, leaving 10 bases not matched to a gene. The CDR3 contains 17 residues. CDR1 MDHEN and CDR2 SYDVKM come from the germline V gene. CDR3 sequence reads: CASRSGLAGGSPYEQYF. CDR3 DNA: TGTGCCAGCAGGTCTGGACTAGCGGGAGGGTCACCTTACGAGCAGTACTTC.

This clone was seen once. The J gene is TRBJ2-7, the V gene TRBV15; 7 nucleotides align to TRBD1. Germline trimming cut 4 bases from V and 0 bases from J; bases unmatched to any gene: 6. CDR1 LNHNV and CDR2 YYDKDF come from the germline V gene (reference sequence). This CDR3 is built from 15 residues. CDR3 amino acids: CATSKWDSNSYEQYF. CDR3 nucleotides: TGTGCCACCAGCAAGTGGGACAGTAACTCCTACGAGCAGTACTTC.

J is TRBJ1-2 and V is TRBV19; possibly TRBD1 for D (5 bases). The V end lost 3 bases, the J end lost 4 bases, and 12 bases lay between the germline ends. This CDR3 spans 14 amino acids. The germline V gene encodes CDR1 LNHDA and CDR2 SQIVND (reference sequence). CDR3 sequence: CASSMLPGTYGYTF. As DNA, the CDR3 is TGTGCCAGTAGTATGTTGCCAGGGACCTATGGCTACACCTTC.